This T cell receptor beta chain was observed in a study of blood T cell repertoires in COVID-19 (TCRdb year 2020). Looking at the study overall: Collaborator samples came from the United States, Italy and Spain and covered acute and convalescent phases of COVID-19. Where HLA class I and class II types were available, the types were taken from metadata supplied by the sample provider, not from assay-based typing. Samples came from the ongoing ImmuneRACE study (first 160 participants) plus 1,254 subjects from 6 global collaborators. The repertoires were released in a freely available public database meant as a resource for research on the immune response to SARS-CoV-2. A de-identified subject ID, COVID-19 status, age in years and sex were almost always included in the sample metadata. Subjects who had been exposed to COVID-19, were actively infected with it, or had recovered from it provided the deeply sampled blood TCRbeta repertoires that made up the dataset. The prospective study material was composed of cDNA or gDNA derived from T cells, B-cell-depleted T cells, or PBMCs.

Based on the germline V gene (reference sequence), the CDR1 and CDR2 sequences are LNHDA and SQIVND. The germline ends are 10 bases apart after V is trimmed by 5 bases and J by 6 bases. Measured from the cysteine to the phenylalanine, the CDR3 is 13 residues long. The only DNA kept is the CDR3, 39 bases in frame from the first base. The immunoSEQ Assay, a bias-controlled multiplex PCR, was used to amplify TCRbeta CDR3 regions from genomic DNA. As for how the authors treated the data: Nucleated cell counts per sample were estimated from amplification of reference gene primers within the assay. To quantify the absolute abundance of each unique TCRbeta CDR3 rearrangement, sequence reads were collapsed and filtered. Productive Simpson clonality was computed per sample as the square root of Simpson's diversity index over productive rearrangements. TCRdb carries this immuneACCESS record with in-frame sequences only. Its versions omit some clonotypes, under half of them owing to an unresolved V gene in the studies checked, with the rest unexplained. V and J calls and clone size follow that table, whereas D and trimming were derived from the DNA. The table for this sample lists about 55,000 clones; roughly nine tenths of them were counted only once. The ten most abundant clones make up more than 15% of the sample.

Beyond this particular receptor, the publication reports: Clinical and demographic metadata were provided uncurated, with the amount varying by source and participant.

Whole blood was collected in K2EDTA tubes by collaborating institutions according to the institutions' own protocols. Collaborator samples were shipped for TCRbeta analysis as frozen whole blood, isolated PBMCs, or DNA extracted from either sample type. Comment on this clone: Its antigen specificity is not known. No base quality values were provided; no much bigger clone lies one nucleotide off. Other DNA sequences in this sample translate to the same CDR3.

Specimen: peripheral blood. The source of this sequence is a human donor with active COVID-19. The donor label of this sample is uncertain. The chain links TRBV19 with TRBJ2-2; the D segment could be TRBD1, given 6 matching bases. CDR3 region: CASSAGAAGELFF. The sequenced DNA: TGTGCCAGTAGTGCAGGGGCCGCCGGGGAGCTGTTTTTT.